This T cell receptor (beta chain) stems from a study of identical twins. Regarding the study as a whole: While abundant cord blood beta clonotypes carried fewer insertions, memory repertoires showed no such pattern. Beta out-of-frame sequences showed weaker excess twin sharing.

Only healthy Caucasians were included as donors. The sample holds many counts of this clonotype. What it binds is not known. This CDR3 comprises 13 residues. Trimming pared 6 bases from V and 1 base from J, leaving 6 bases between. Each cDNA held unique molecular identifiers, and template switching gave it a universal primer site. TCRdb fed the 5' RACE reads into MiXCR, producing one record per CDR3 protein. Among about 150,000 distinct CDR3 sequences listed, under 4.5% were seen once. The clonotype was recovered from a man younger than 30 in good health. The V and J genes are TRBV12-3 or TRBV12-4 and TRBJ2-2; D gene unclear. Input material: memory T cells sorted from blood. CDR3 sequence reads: CASRLGNTGELFF. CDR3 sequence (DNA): TGTGCCAGCAGATTGGGGAACACCGGGGAGCTGTTTTTT.